Listed below are T cell receptor beta chains from one sample, sequenced in a study of blood T cell repertoires in COVID-19. Sequencing used immunoSEQ multiplex PCR; TCRdb keeps in-frame clones, though not all of them. The table records 150,000 to 200,000 clones, 87% of them present only once. The sequencing input was peripheral blood. All receptors derive from an older woman who had recovered from COVID-19. Each CDR3 is given with its conserved first and last residue. The D gene is left open where the match is weak. Size is stated for part of the rows, as once, few or many counts, or as a class when the clone is expanded.

d_gene,abundance,v_gene,j_gene,CDR3nt,CDR3aa
-,-,TRBV2,TRBJ2-5,TGTGCCAGCAGGTCGGGGATACAAGAGACCCAGTACTTC,CASRSGIQETQYF
TRBD1,-,TRBV27,TRBJ1-5,TGTGCCAGCGGGGACAGAACCAGCAATCAGCCCCAGCATTTT,CASGDRTSNQPQHF
TRBD1,-,TRBV18,TRBJ1-4,TGTGCCAGCTCGCAGGGGGCCGGACGCCCTGAAAAACTGTTTTTT,CASSQGAGRPEKLFF
-,-,TRBV5-6,TRBJ1-5,TGTGCCAGCAGCTTGGGTGCGGCCTATAGCAATCAGCCCCAGCATTTT,CASSLGAAYSNQPQHF
-,-,TRBV15,TRBJ2-5,TGTGCCACCAGCAGAGTGTCGAGGGAGACCCAGTACTTC,CATSRVSRETQYF
-,-,TRBV4-2,TRBJ2-2,TGTGCCAGCAGCCAAGATGGAGGACTCGCGAACACCGGGGAGCTGTTTTTT,CASSQDGGLANTGELFF
TRBD1,once,TRBV9,TRBJ1-1,TGTGCCAGCCGCGGGGGGACAGGGGGCCTGAACACTGAAGCTTTCTTT,CASRGGTGGLNTEAFF
TRBD1,-,TRBV29-1,TRBJ2-5,TGCAGCGTTGAAGATCGGGGACAGGGGGCCCGGGAGACCCAGTACTTC,CSVEDRGQGARETQYF
-,few,TRBV27,TRBJ2-2,TGTGCCAGCAGCTGGGACATCCGTCCGAACACCGGGGAGCTGTTTTTT,CASSWDIRPNTGELFF
-,-,TRBV2,TRBJ1-5,TGTGCCAGCAGGAAGGGAGGAACTGGTGGCAATCAGCCCCAGCATTTT,CASRKGGTGGNQPQHF
TRBD1,once,TRBV19,TRBJ1-3,TGTGCCAGTAGTACGCAGGGGGCTGGAAACACCATATATTTT,CASSTQGAGNTIYF
-,-,TRBV9,TRBJ2-2,TGTGCCAGCAGCGTAACAGGGCGGCGTACCGGGGAGCTGTTTTTT,CASSVTGRRTGELFF
TRBD2,many,TRBV7-9,TRBJ2-3,TGTGCCAGCACCGGGGGGGATACGCAGTATTTT,CASTGGDTQYF
-,-,TRBV5-5,TRBJ2-7,TGTGCCAGCAGCTTGACAACTAGCCTACCCTACGAGCAGTACTTC,CASSLTTSLPYEQYF
TRBD1,-,TRBV11-3,TRBJ2-2,TGTGCCAGCAGCTCCACAGGGGAAGGCGGGGAGCTGTTTTTT,CASSSTGEGGELFF
TRBD2,-,TRBV18,TRBJ2-2,TGTGCCAGCTCACCACAAGGACTAGCGGGGGCGAACACCGGGGAGCTGTTTTTT,CASSPQGLAGANTGELFF
-,-,TRBV19,TRBJ1-4,TGTGCCAGTAGCTCTGGGCTGAATGAAAAACTGTTTTTT,CASSSGLNEKLFF
-,-,TRBV12-3/TRBV12-4,TRBJ2-7,TGTGCCAGCAGTCTACAGGGTTACGAGCAGTACTTC,CASSLQGYEQYF
-,once,TRBV3-1/TRBV3-2,TRBJ2-1,TGTGCCAGCAGCCAAGGAACAGCTTGGGCCAATGAGCAGTTCTTC,CASSQGTAWANEQFF
-,-,TRBV5-5,TRBJ2-2,TGTGCCAGCAGCTTGACGGTTACCGGGGAGCTGTTTTTT,CASSLTVTGELFF
-,few,TRBV23-1,TRBJ1-1,TGCGCCAGCAGTCAATCGAGACAGGCTCCTAACACTGAAGCTTTCTTT,CASSQSRQAPNTEAFF
-,-,TRBV5-1,TRBJ1-2,TGCGCCAGCAGCCCCGGGGAGGGCGTTCATGATGGCTACACCTTC,CASSPGEGVHDGYTF
-,-,TRBV28,TRBJ1-2,TGTGCCAGCAGTCTACTTTCGGAGACCGATTACTATGGCTACACCTTC,CASSLLSETDYYGYTF
-,-,TRBV6-5,TRBJ1-2,TGTGCCAGCAGTTACTCCAGGACAGCTCCGGGCGGCTACACCTTC,CASSYSRTAPGGYTF
-,-,TRBV19,TRBJ1-1,TGTGCCAGTAGTACTTCCGGGTTGTGGAACACTGAAGCTTTCTTT,CASSTSGLWNTEAFF
TRBD1,-,TRBV29-1,TRBJ2-1,TGCAGCGTTGGGGACAGGATCTACAATGAGCAGTTCTTC,CSVGDRIYNEQFF
-,-,TRBV12-2,TRBJ1-1,TGTGCAAGTATATTAACTGAAGCTTTCTTT,CASILTEAFF
-,once,TRBV5-1,TRBJ1-2,TGCGCCAGCAGCTCTGGCACGCCAGGGATTAGCTATGGCTACACCTTC,CASSSGTPGISYGYTF
-,-,TRBV6-5,TRBJ1-5,TGTGCCAGCAGTTACTCGGGGAGAAATCAGCCCCAGCATTTT,CASSYSGRNQPQHF
TRBD2,-,TRBV6-2/TRBV6-3,TRBJ2-1,TGTGCCAGCAGTCGGACTAGCGGTTCCTACAATGAGCAGTTCTTC,CASSRTSGSYNEQFF
-,-,TRBV5-4,TRBJ1-2,TGTGCCAGCAGCTTTCCCCTCAGTGTTAACTATGGCTACACCTTC,CASSFPLSVNYGYTF
-,-,TRBV3-1/TRBV3-2,TRBJ2-5,TGTGCCAGCAGCCAAGCAGCGGCGGCCGGGACCCAGTACTTC,CASSQAAAAGTQYF
-,-,TRBV6-1,TRBJ1-1,TGTGCCAGCAGTGAAGTCAGGGTGAAGACTGAAGCTTTCTTT,CASSEVRVKTEAFF
-,-,TRBV5-1,TRBJ2-7,TGCGCCAGCAGCTTGACAGGATGGGATGGTTACGAGCAGTACTTC,CASSLTGWDGYEQYF
-,once,TRBV5-1,TRBJ2-1,TGCGCCAGCAGCTTGGTTGGGGGCAGGGGCAATGAGCAGTTCTTC,CASSLVGGRGNEQFF
-,-,TRBV29-1,TRBJ1-1,TGCAGCGTTGAAGTAGTAGGGGCGGCCACTGAAGCTTTCTTT,CSVEVVGAATEAFF
-,-,TRBV7-3,TRBJ1-4,TGTGCCAGCAGCTTAGGGGGGGCTAATGAAAAACTGTTTTTT,CASSLGGANEKLFF
-,-,TRBV4-1,TRBJ1-5,TGCGCCAGCAGCCAAGTTCTAGGCTTCAGGGGCCAGCCCCAGCATTTT,CASSQVLGFRGQPQHF
-,-,TRBV28,TRBJ1-5,TGTGCCAGCGTCGGGGTGTTCGGCAATCAGCCCCAGCATTTT,CASVGVFGNQPQHF
-,-,TRBV3-1/TRBV3-2,TRBJ1-4,TGTGCCAGCAGCCGACTAGGTGAAAAACTGTTTTTT,CASSRLGEKLFF
-,-,TRBV7-8,TRBJ2-5,TGTGCCAGCAGCTTAGACGGGGGACGCCAAGAGACCCAGTACTTC,CASSLDGGRQETQYF
-,few,TRBV5-8,TRBJ1-5,TGTGCCAGCAGGCCCACGGGGGTTCTCAATCAGCCCCAGCATTTT,CASRPTGVLNQPQHF
-,-,TRBV3-1/TRBV3-2,TRBJ1-2,TGTGCCAGCAGCCAACGAGCAGGTACCTATGGCTACACCTTC,CASSQRAGTYGYTF
-,-,TRBV5-1,TRBJ2-2,TGCGCCAGCAGCCCCGGCGGGACGGCTAATACCGGGGAGCTGTTTTTT,CASSPGGTANTGELFF
-,-,TRBV7-3,TRBJ2-2,TGTGCCAGCAGCTTGGGACTTCCTAACACCGGGGAGCTGTTTTTT,CASSLGLPNTGELFF
-,few,TRBV18,TRBJ2-7,TGTGCCAGCTCACCAACGACAGGCCCCGAGCAGTACTTC,CASSPTTGPEQYF
-,-,TRBV4-3,TRBJ2-3,TGCGCCAGCAGCCAAGATACCAGGCTTTTCGGTACGCAGTATTTT,CASSQDTRLFGTQYF
-,-,TRBV28,TRBJ1-5,TGTGCCAGCACCCCGTGGCGGGCCGCAGGACGGTTTAGCAATCAGCCCCAGCATTTT,CASTPWRAAGRFSNQPQHF
-,-,TRBV12-1,TRBJ2-5,TGTGCCGGACAAGGGACTAGCGGCCAAGAGACCCAGTACTTC,CAGQGTSGQETQYF
-,-,TRBV5-1,TRBJ2-5,TGCGCCAGCAGAACCGCCACCGGGAACCCTCAAGAGACCCAGTACTTC,CASRTATGNPQETQYF
TRBD1,-,TRBV5-1,TRBJ2-7,TGCGCCAGCAGCTACGGGACAGGGGGGTACGAGCAGTACTTC,CASSYGTGGYEQYF
-,-,TRBV7-6,TRBJ1-3,TGTGCCAGTCGCCAGGGCTCTGGAAACACCATATATTTT,CASRQGSGNTIYF
-,-,TRBV7-2,TRBJ2-1,TGTGCCAGCAGTCCACAGGGTAGCTCCTACAATGAGCAGTTCTTC,CASSPQGSSYNEQFF
TRBD1,-,TRBV24-1,TRBJ2-3,TGTGCCACCGGACAGGGGGGGGGCACAGATACGCAGTATTTT,CATGQGGGTDTQYF
-,-,TRBV12-3/TRBV12-4,TRBJ1-5,TGTGCCAGCAACGACGGGGGGCATCAGCCCCAGCATTTT,CASNDGGHQPQHF
-,-,TRBV5-6,TRBJ2-7,TGTGCCAGCAGCTTGGGCAGGGGCTCCTACGAGCAGTACTTC,CASSLGRGSYEQYF